The 22 T cell receptor beta chains presented below share a single source sample, sequenced in a study of T cells and Merkel cell carcinoma outcomes. Only in-frame clones appear in the TCRdb table, and some are missing; sequencing was by immunoSEQ multiplex PCR. Found here are about 510 clones, about 90% of them singletons; the top ten hold about 12%. The specimen sequenced was tumor tissue from Merkel cell carcinoma. The receptors here all came from a human donor with Merkel cell carcinoma.

The chain's CDR3 is CASSFLQGDTQYF. The CDR3 DNA reads TGTGCCAGCAGCTTCTTACAGGGTGATACGCAGTATTTT. The chain has TRBV7-2 and TRBJ2-3; D may be TRBD1 (6 bases). Trimming took off 3 bases at V and 6 bases at J, with 10 bases between the two ends. This CDR3 has 13 amino acids. Germline V gene sequence: CDR1 SGHTA, CDR2 FQGNSA.

V usage is TRBV5-1 and J usage is TRBJ2-1; 7 nucleotides agree with TRBD2. The CDR3 is 14 residues long. Germline V gene sequence: CDR1 SGHRS, CDR2 YFSETQ. J was trimmed by 6 bases and V by 3 bases; bases with no gene match: 6. CDR3 protein: CASSSRDYLNEQFF. CDR3 coding DNA: TGCGCCAGCAGCTCTCGGGACTACCTCAATGAGCAGTTCTTC.

The chain links TRBV4-1 to TRBJ1-4; D perhaps matches TRBD1 (6 bases). Germline assignment: CDR1 MGHRA and CDR2 YSYEKL. With 1 base removed from V and 4 bases from J, the gap between germline ends came to 13 bases. This CDR3 is 16 amino acids long. CDR3 DNA: TGCGCCAGCAGCCAAGGCAGGGGAGTAGGTAATGAAAAACTGTTTTTT. It translates to CASSQGRGVGNEKLFF.

On this clone: At one end the junction does not follow the germline gene, possibly because of a read error. The same CDR3 arises from other DNA sequences in this sample as well. The chain recombines TRBV5-4 with TRBJ1-1; 10 bases map to TRBD1. Germline loops: CDR1 SGHNT, CDR2 YYREEE (reference sequence). The CDR3 covers 14 residues. CDR3 sequence: CASSLGQGGTEAFF. In nucleotides, the CDR3 is TGTGCCAGCAGCCTCGGACAGGGGGGGACTGAGGCTTTCTTT.

CDR3 nucleotide sequence: TGCAGCGTCGCCACCGCGGCATACGAGCAGTACTTC. Encoded protein: CSVATAAYEQYF. The gene calls are TRBV29-1 and TRBJ2-7; D is unclear. There are 12 residues in the CDR3. From germline, CDR1 is SQVTM and CDR2 ANQGSEA. Trimming removed 6 bases from V and 4 bases from J, with 13 bases in between.

This sequence joins TRBV30 and TRBJ2-7, with 9 bases aligning to TRBD2. Trimming removed 4 bases from V and 0 bases from J; junction bases left unmatched: 19. Germline V gene lookup returns CDR1 GTSNPN and CDR2 SVGIG (reference sequence). This CDR3 comprises 19 residues. The CDR3 region is CAWTRGGGLAGGSSYEQYF. The CDR3 DNA follows: TGTGCCTGGACCCGAGGTGGGGGACTAGCAGGAGGGAGCTCCTACGAGCAGTACTTC.

V gene TRBV27 combines with J gene TRBJ2-3, with 10 bases identical to TRBD2. CDR1 is MNHEY and CDR2 is SMNVEV in the germline V gene (reference sequence). V trimming: 2 bases; J trimming: 0 bases; junction bases outside the gene matches: 17. CDR3 length equals 21 residues. The CDR3 here is CASSLRRLAGVRGSSTDTQYF. CDR3 DNA: TGTGCCAGCAGTTTAAGGAGGCTAGCGGGAGTACGGGGGAGTAGCACAGATACGCAGTATTTT.

The chain has TRBV20-1 and TRBJ2-1; D is undetermined. The germline gives CDR1 DFQATT, CDR2 SNEGSKA (reference sequence). This CDR3 is 11 amino acids long. Trimming left V 6 bases short and J 4 bases short, with 7 bases between. The CDR3 sequence: CSAATYNEQFF. CDR3 sequence (DNA): TGCAGTGCGGCGACTTACAATGAGCAGTTCTTC.

V gene TRBV5-1 combines with J gene TRBJ1-2, with D tentatively TRBD1 (5 bases). Germline CDR1 reads SGHRS; CDR2 reads YFSETQ. The germline V and J ends were trimmed by 0 bases and 7 bases, with 16 bases remaining between them. This CDR3 spans 15 amino acids. The CDR3 region has the DNA TGCGCCAGCAGCTTGGGCCGCCCAGGGTCGGGTGGCTACACCTTC. As protein: CASSLGRPGSGGYTF.

The chain uses TRBV4-1 and TRBJ1-6; TRBD1 is a possible D gene (6 bases). Germline CDR1 and CDR2: MGHRA and YSYEKL. Trimming left V 5 bases short and J 2 bases short, with 13 bases between. The CDR3 runs 16 residues. The CDR3 spells CASSEGKGAYNSPLHF. The CDR3 DNA reads as TGCGCCAGCAGCGAAGGGAAGGGGGCCTATAATTCACCCCTCCACTTT.

This chain connects TRBV27 to TRBJ2-7, with a weak D call TRBD2 (6 bases). The ends were cut back, 6 bases at V and 3 bases at J, with 15 bases in the middle. The CDR3 length is 14 residues. Germline V gene lookup returns CDR1 MNHEY and CDR2 SMNVEV (reference sequence). The CDR3 protein is CASRIGTGVYEQYF. DNA of the CDR3: TGTGCCAGCAGAATCGGGACGGGAGTCTACGAGCAGTACTTC.

V gene TRBV11-2 combines with J gene TRBJ2-3; perhaps TRBD1 as D (6 bases). Germline V gene lookup returns CDR1 SGHAT and CDR2 FQNNGV. The CDR3 totals 15 residues. V gave up 0 bases and J gave up 1 base, with 8 bases separating them. The CDR3 sequence is CASSLEGAGTDTQYF. In DNA, the CDR3 is TGTGCCAGCAGCTTAGAGGGGGCAGGCACAGATACGCAGTATTTT.

This chain links TRBV6-5 with TRBJ1-5; D ambiguous. This CDR3 comprises 13 residues. Trimming shortened V by 0 bases and J by 9 bases, and 9 bases separated the two germline ends. Germline assignment: CDR1 MNHEY and CDR2 SVGAGI. CDR3 sequence (DNA): TGTGCCAGCAGTTACTCCTTCGATTCGCCCCAGCATTTT. It encodes CASSYSFDSPQHF.

The gene calls are TRBV14 and TRBJ1-1; D is perhaps TRBD1 (6 bases). CDR1 is SGHDN, CDR2 FVKESK, per germline. The ends were cut back, 2 bases at V and 1 base at J, with 8 bases in the middle. The CDR3 contains 14 residues. CDR3 sequence reads: CASSQQTGNTEAFF. CDR3 bases: TGTGCCAGCAGCCAACAGACAGGGAACACTGAAGCTTTCTTT. The full variable domain, completed using reference TRBV14 and TRBJ1-1, is EAGVTQFPSHSVIEKGQTVTLRCDPISGHDNLYWYRRVMGKEIKFLLHFVKESKQDESGMPNNRFLAERTGGTYSTLKVQPAELEDSGVYFCASSQQTGNTEAFFGQGTRLTVV.

This chain links TRBV7-9 with TRBJ1-1; D may be TRBD1 (5 bases). Trimming shortened V by 5 bases and J by 5 bases, and 9 bases separated the two germline ends. CDR1 and CDR2 from the germline V gene are SEHNR and FQNEAQ (reference sequence). The CDR3 totals 12 residues. The CDR3 is CASSIQVTEAFF. CDR3 bases: TGTGCCAGCAGCATACAGGTTACTGAAGCTTTCTTT.

The gene calls are TRBV4-1 and TRBJ2-3; TRBD2 aligns across 7 bases. Trimming removed 0 bases from V and 6 bases from J; junction bases left unmatched: 12. The CDR3 contains 17 residues. Germline V gene lookup returns CDR1 MGHRA and CDR2 YSYEKL. The CDR3 DNA reads TGCGCCAGCAGCCAAGATCTGGCGGGAGAAATCCGGGATACGCAGTATTTT. Protein product: CASSQDLAGEIRDTQYF.

The gene calls are TRBV5-1 and TRBJ2-5, with D unresolved. This CDR3 has 12 residues. CDR1 is SGHRS and CDR2 is YFSETQ in the germline V gene. Deletions cut 7 bases from V and 10 bases from J, with 17 bases between. CDR3: CASSDSHGDQYF. CDR3 coding DNA: TGCGCCAGCTCTGACTCCCATGGCGACCAGTACTTC. The variable domain in full, with the rest retrieved from reference TRBV5-1 and TRBJ2-5, is KAGVTQTPRYLIKTRGQQVTLSCSPISGHRSVSWYQQTPGQGLQFLFEYFSETQRNKGNFPGRFSGRQFSNSRSEMNVSTLELGDSALYLCASSDSHGDQYFGPGTRLLVL.

This clone was observed a handful of times. The genes are TRBV27 and TRBJ2-1; D gene ambiguous. CDR3 length equals 15 residues. CDR1 MNHEY and CDR2 SMNVEV come from the germline V gene (reference sequence). V dropped 0 bases and J dropped 8 bases, with 14 bases sitting between them. The CDR3 nucleotides read TGTGCCAGCAGTTTATCAGGGCTGGGCAATTATGAGCAGTTCTTC. It yields the protein CASSLSGLGNYEQFF.

This chain links TRBV19 with TRBJ2-7; 7 bases fit TRBD1. Unmatched junction bases numbered 4, after V lost 5 bases and J lost 3 bases. CDR1 and CDR2 (germline): LNHDA, SQIVND (reference sequence). The CDR3 contains 13 residues. The CDR3 region is CASSLGQLYEQYF. The CDR3 nucleotides read TGTGCCAGTAGTTTGGGACAGCTCTACGAGCAGTACTTC. Supplemented by reference TRBV19 and TRBJ2-7, the full variable domain reads DGGITQSPKYLFRKEGQNVTLSCEQNLNHDAMYWYRQDPGQGLRLIYYSQIVNDFQKGDIAEGYSVSREKKESFPLTVTSAQKNPTAFYLCASSLGQLYEQYFGPGTRLTVT.

This clone was recorded once. The chain is built from TRBV10-2 and TRBJ2-7; 8 bases are a match to TRBD1. The CDR3 is 13 amino acids. J gave up 2 bases and V 8 bases, and 5 bases lay outside the gene matches. Germline CDR1 reads WSHSY; CDR2 reads SAAADI. As DNA, the CDR3 is TGCGCCAGCCGCCAGGGGGCGGCCTACGAGCAGTACTTC. It is translated as CASRQGAAYEQYF.

This chain joins TRBV27 and TRBJ2-5; unclear D gene. This CDR3 has 12 amino acids. The germline CDR1 and CDR2 sequences are MNHEY and SMNVEV (reference sequence). The V end was cut by 7 bases, the J end by 4 bases, with 10 bases between. The CDR3 bases are TGTGCCAGCAACCCCCCAGGAGAGACCCAGTACTTC. It encodes CASNPPGETQYF.

J is TRBJ2-1 and V is TRBV2; D may be TRBD2 (6 bases). There are 13 residues in the CDR3. Per the germline V gene, CDR1 is SNHLY and CDR2 is FYNNEI. Trimming took 7 bases from V and 4 from J, leaving 11 bases between them. CDR3 bases: TGTGCCAGCACGCGGGAACGGTACAATGAGCAGTTCTTC. Its translation: CASTRERYNEQFF.